This TCR beta chain is from a study of blood T cell repertoires in COVID-19. This CDR3 spans 12 amino acids. With 0 bases removed from V and 5 bases from J, the gap between germline ends came to 5 bases. CDR1 is LNHNV and CDR2 is YYDKDF in the germline V gene (reference sequence). This clone was seen once. Here immunoSEQ multiplex PCR was the method, and the copy in TCRdb shows in-frame clones only, minus some. The sample comprises under 200,000 clones, approximately 88% of which are singletons, and 6.5% to 8.5% rests with the top ten. This clonotype originated in a woman aged 45-60 years who had recovered from COVID-19. The rearrangement uses TRBV15 and TRBJ2-7, with no clear D. The source material was PBMCs or T cells enriched from blood (not recorded which). The CDR3 DNA sequence: TGTGCCACCAGCAGAGAGCGGAACGAGCAGTACTTC. The encoded protein is CATSRERNEQYF.